The 20 T cell receptor beta chains below come from one sample, sequenced in a study of cytomegalovirus exposure and HLA in healthy donors. Primers: 60 Vbeta forward and 13 Jbeta reverse. TCRdb's table, derived via immunoSEQ multiplex PCR, lists solely in-frame clones and lacks some. The sample includes 150,000 to 200,000 clones, approximately 84% of them seen just once. Material: PBMCs. These receptors all come from a boy under 18 in good health and CMV-seronegative.

The V call is TRBV5-1, the J call TRBJ2-5; TRBD2 matches 12 bases. V was clipped by 0 bases and J by 5 bases; unmatched bases: 5. This CDR3 has 16 residues. CDR1 SGHRS and CDR2 YFSETQ come from the germline V gene. CDR3 bases: TGCGCCAGCAGCTTGGCTCTTGGGACTAGCGGGGAGACCCAGTACTTC. This gives the protein CASSLALGTSGETQYF.

The V call is TRBV5-4, the J call TRBJ2-7; 11 nucleotides align to TRBD1. Germline V gene sequence: CDR1 SGHNT, CDR2 YYREEE (reference sequence). V lost 2 bases and J lost 6; bases outside the gene matches: 1. The CDR3 sequence is 13 residues long. In nucleotides, the CDR3 is TGTGCCAGCAGCTTCGGGACAGGGGGCGAGCAGTACTTC. As protein: CASSFGTGGEQYF.

V usage is TRBV7-9 and J usage is TRBJ2-1, with 13 bases identical to TRBD2. The V gene's germline CDR1 is SEHNR and CDR2 FQNEAQ (reference sequence). The CDR3 contains 16 residues. Trimming cost V 5 bases and J 5 bases; bases outside gene matches: 6. CDR3 residues: CASSRTSGGGNNEQFF. Here the CDR3 DNA reads TGTGCCAGCAGCCGGACTAGCGGGGGAGGTAACAATGAGCAGTTCTTC.

V is TRBV5-4 and J is TRBJ1-6; D uncertain. In germline, CDR1 is SGHNT, CDR2 YYREEE (reference sequence). This CDR3 is built from 15 residues. Trimming removed 0 bases from V and 8 bases from J, with 12 bases in between. The CDR3 nucleotides read TGTGCCAGCAGCTTGGTAGGACTCGGGGATTCACCCCTCCACTTT. Encoded protein: CASSLVGLGDSPLHF.

The V and J genes are TRBV28 and TRBJ1-5; tentative D call: TRBD1 (6 bases). Germline CDR1 reads MDHEN; CDR2 reads SYDVKM. CDR3 length: 13 residues. Deletions cut 5 bases from V and 6 bases from J, with 11 bases between. Written as DNA, the CDR3 is TGTGCCAGCAGTCTCCTGGGGGCTCAGCCCCAGCATTTT. Amino acid sequence: CASSLLGAQPQHF.

The J gene is TRBJ1-4, the V gene TRBV9; D is perhaps TRBD1 (5 bases). The germline gives CDR1 SGDLS, CDR2 YYNGEE. Trimming cost V 0 bases and J 8 bases, with 14 bases left between them. This CDR3 has 15 amino acids. CDR3 protein: CASSVGARDQEKLFF. The CDR3 nucleotides read TGTGCCAGCAGCGTAGGGGCCAGGGATCAGGAAAAACTGTTTTTT.

The sample holds a few counts of this clone. The CDR3 DNA reads TGTGCCAGCAGTTCCTCCTTGCGGGAGAATTACGAGCAGTACTTC. Translating gives CASSSSLRENYEQYF. V and J are TRBV6-6 and TRBJ2-7, with 7 bases aligning to TRBD2. Germline values: CDR1 MNHNY, CDR2 SVGAGI (reference sequence). V lost 4 bases to trimming and J lost 4 bases; unmatched junction nucleotides: 10. The CDR3 extends over 15 amino acids.

CDR3 DNA: TGTGCCAGCAGCCGACAGGGGGAGACCCAGTACTTC. This codes for CASSRQGETQYF. This chain uses TRBV6-1 with TRBJ2-5, with 8 bases identical to TRBD1. Trimming at V came to 6 bases and at J to 5 bases, leaving 2 bases not matched to a gene. The CDR3 loop spans 12 amino acids. CDR1 MNHNS and CDR2 SASEGT come from the germline V gene.

The rearrangement uses TRBV10-3 and TRBJ1-5; 9 bases agree with TRBD1. Germline V gene sequence: CDR1 ENHRY, CDR2 SYGVKD. V was clipped by 1 base and J by 3 bases; unmatched bases: 4. This CDR3 is 16 amino acids long. The CDR3 DNA follows: TGTGCCATCAGTGAGTACGGGACAGGGAACAATCAGCCCCAGCATTTT. It is translated as CAISEYGTGNNQPQHF.

As to this clone: Other DNA sequences in the same sample also yield this CDR3. The V call is TRBV15, the J call TRBJ2-7, with TRBD2 matching over 7 bases. There are 14 residues in the CDR3. With 1 base clipped from V and 0 bases from J, the junction kept 0 bases outside the gene matches. CDR1 is LNHNV and CDR2 is YYDKDF in the germline V gene (reference sequence). CDR3: CATSRAGGSYEQYF. The CDR3 DNA reads as TGTGCCACCAGCAGAGCGGGGGGCTCCTACGAGCAGTACTTC. The entire variable domain, with the rest obtained from reference TRBV15 and TRBJ2-7, is as follows: DAMVIQNPRYQVTQFGKPVTLSCSQTLNHNVMYWYQQKSSQAPKLLFHYYDKDFNNEADTPDNFQSRRPNTSFCFLDIRSPGLGDTAMYLCATSRAGGSYEQYFGPGTRLTVT.

This clone was counted once. V is TRBV4-1 and J is TRBJ1-4; the D gene is possibly TRBD1 (6 bases). There are 17 residues in the CDR3. Trimming pared 4 bases from V and 3 bases from J, leaving 18 bases between. Germline CDR1 reads MGHRA; CDR2 reads YSYEKL. For the CDR3, the DNA is TGCGCCAGCAGCCCGTCGGACAGCGGGGTAGCTAATGAAAAACTGTTTTTT. Its protein product is CASSPSDSGVANEKLFF.

The V gene is TRBV2, the J gene TRBJ1-2; 7 bases are a match to TRBD1. CDR1 is SNHLY, CDR2 FYNNEI, per germline. The CDR3 contains 15 residues. The V segment lost 5 bases and the J segment 2 bases; nucleotides outside the gene matches: 8. CDR3 loop: CASSFGQESNYGYTF. CDR3 in DNA: TGTGCCAGCAGTTTTGGACAGGAGAGCAACTATGGCTACACCTTC.

The chain couples TRBV2 to TRBJ2-7; tentatively, D is TRBD2 (6 bases). Germline CDR1 is SNHLY and CDR2 is FYNNEI. V was trimmed by 7 bases and J by 3 bases, leaving 19 bases between them. The CDR3 is 15 residues long. The CDR3 nucleotides read TGTGCCAGCAAAAAGCATAGCGGCGAGGGCTACGAGCAGTACTTC. Its protein is CASKKHSGEGYEQYF.

The J gene is TRBJ2-1, the V gene TRBV10-3; 12 bases map to TRBD2. The CDR3 sequence is 15 residues long. Germline V CDR1 and CDR2: ENHRY, SYGVKD. After removal of 4 bases from V and 3 bases from J, the junction contained 1 base not matched to a gene. CDR3 loop: CAISGTSGNYNEQFF. The CDR3 DNA reads TGTGCCATCAGTGGGACTAGCGGGAACTACAATGAGCAGTTCTTC.

This chain links TRBV27 with TRBJ1-2; no reliable D call. The germline V gene encodes CDR1 MNHEY and CDR2 SMNVEV (reference sequence). CDR3 length: 13 residues. The ends were cut back, 4 bases at V and 8 bases at J, with 14 bases in the middle. DNA for the CDR3: TGTGCCAGCAGTTCGACGGACGCGGGAGGCTACACCTTC. Residues: CASSSTDAGGYTF.

The rearrangement links TRBV6-1 to TRBJ2-7; D possibly corresponds to TRBD1 (5 bases). The germline V gene has CDR1 MNHNS and CDR2 SASEGT. This CDR3 region has 15 residues. The V end was cut by 2 bases, the J end by 2 bases, with 13 bases between. The CDR3 sequence is CASSEYETVTYEQYF. CDR3 sequence (DNA): TGTGCCAGCAGTGAATACGAGACAGTCACCTACGAGCAGTACTTC.

V usage is TRBV5-1 and J usage is TRBJ2-1, with D possibly matching TRBD2 (5 bases). CDR3 length: 13 amino acids. CDR1 is SGHRS and CDR2 is YFSETQ in the germline V gene. Trimming took 5 bases from V and 3 from J, leaving 9 bases between them. The CDR3 spells CASSTDYYNEQFF. DNA for the CDR3: TGCGCCAGCAGTACAGACTACTACAATGAGCAGTTCTTC.

This CDR3 reads CASSEVRERSPRYNEQFF. CDR3 bases: TGCGCCAGCAGTGAGGTCCGGGAGCGCTCTCCGCGCTACAATGAGCAGTTCTTC. The chain employs TRBV10-1 and TRBJ2-1; possible D gene TRBD2, 6 bases. This CDR3 spans 18 amino acids. In germline, CDR1 is WNHNN, CDR2 SYGVQD (reference sequence). V shed 2 bases and J shed 3 bases, with 20 bases lying between them.

This clone was observed a few times. V is TRBV29-1 and J is TRBJ2-5; TRBD1 matches 7 bases. Germline V lookup: CDR1 SQVTM, CDR2 ANQGSEA. This CDR3 comprises 15 residues. J was trimmed by 0 bases and V by 1 base; bases with no gene match: 5. The CDR3 is CSVEGDREHQETQYF. CDR3 nucleotides: TGCAGCGTTGAAGGGGACAGAGAACACCAAGAGACCCAGTACTTC.

This clone has only a few counts. The chain has TRBV6-5 and TRBJ1-2; the D gene is possibly TRBD1 (6 bases). This CDR3 has 15 amino acids. The V end lost 5 bases, the J end lost 6 bases, and 19 bases lay between the germline ends. The V gene's germline CDR1 is MNHEY and CDR2 SVGAGI. The DNA of the CDR3 is TGTGCCAGCAGTCGTAGGGGTTTGGGGGCCCATGGCTACACCTTC. Translated: CASSRRGLGAHGYTF.